This T cell receptor (beta chain) appears in the sequencing data of a study of blood T cell repertoires in COVID-19. Study in general: The analysed material was cDNA or gDNA that came from T cells, B-cell-depleted T cells, or PBMCs.

The CDR3 loop spans 14 amino acids. V was trimmed by 3 bases and J by 8 bases, leaving 16 bases between them. Germline lookup yields CDR1 SNHLY and CDR2 FYNNEI. Clones were sequenced by immunoSEQ multiplex PCR, and TCRdb holds only the in-frame ones, with some missing. Here the sample spans about 60,000 clones, about four fifths being singletons. Material for sequencing was peripheral blood. The chain has TRBV2 and TRBJ1-2; the D gene is possibly TRBD1 (5 bases). The TCR comes from a human donor in a cohort sampled during active COVID-19. CDR3 amino acids: CASSEQQGAGGYTF. The DNA of the CDR3 is TGTGCCAGCAGTGAGCAGCAGGGTGCGGGAGGCTACACCTTC. Full variable domain (missing parts from reference TRBV2 and TRBJ1-2): EPEVTQTPSHQVTQMGQEVILRCVPISNHLYFYWYRQILGQKVEFLVSFYNNEISEKSEIFDDQFSVERPDGSNFTLKIRSTKLEDSAMYFCASSEQQGAGGYTFGSGTRLTVV.